These T cell receptor beta chains were read from a single sample in a study of early T cells in non-severe SARS-CoV-2 infection. TCRdb independently ran MiXCR on the 5' RACE reads; one entry per CDR3 protein. The sample lists around 63,000 distinct CDR3 sequences, approximately 6% occurring once. Sample: whole blood, taken at baseline. These receptors all stem from an adult who was a healthcare worker with PCR-confirmed SARS-CoV-2 infection or an uninfected control (not recorded which). Both conserved end residues are part of each CDR3. The D gene is left open where the match is weak. Some rows have no size entry. The others give once, few or many, or a class for an expanded clone.

TRBD2 | TRBJ2-2 | TRBV20-1 | many | CSAMSGSVVTGELFF | TGCAGTGCTATGAGCGGGAGTGTTGTCACCGGGGAGCTGTTTTTT
TRBD2 | TRBJ2-1 | TRBV10-2 | many | CASSRGLAVVYNEQFF | TGCGCCAGCAGCCGCGGACTAGCGGTAGTCTACAATGAGCAGTTCTTC
- | TRBJ2-5 | TRBV29-1 | many | CSVRTNHATETQYF | TGCAGCGTGAGAACTAACCATGCAACGGAGACCCAGTACTTC
TRBD2 | TRBJ2-5 | TRBV5-1 | few | CASSLAGTSGSGQETQYF | TGCGCCAGCAGCTTGGCGGGGACTAGCGGGAGCGGCCAAGAGACCCAGTACTTC
- | TRBJ2-3 | TRBV10-3 | many | CAIREGTDTQYF | TGTGCCATCAGAGAGGGGACAGATACGCAGTATTTT
- | TRBJ2-1 | TRBV7-2 | many | CASSLAGLPYNEQFF | TGTGCCAGCAGCTTGGCGGGGTTGCCCTACAATGAGCAGTTCTTC
TRBD2 | TRBJ2-1 | TRBV7-6 | many | CASSLPGTSRGLTYNEQFF | TGTGCCAGCAGCTTACCCGGGACTAGCCGGGGCCTCACCTACAATGAGCAGTTCTTC
- | TRBJ1-2 | TRBV12-3/TRBV12-4 | many | CASSLIQEGLYGYTF | TGTGCCAGCAGTTTAATACAGGAAGGATTGTATGGCTACACCTTC
- | TRBJ2-7 | TRBV7-3 | many | CASSPGVLSYEQYF | TGTGCCAGCAGTCCGGGAGTACTTTCCTACGAGCAGTACTTC
- | TRBJ2-2 | TRBV3-1 | many | CASSQMTGNTGELFF | TGTGCCAGCAGCCAAATGACCGGAAACACCGGGGAGCTGTTTTTT
- | TRBJ2-2 | TRBV3-2 | many | CATRGQGATGELFF | TGTGCCACCCGGGGACAGGGGGCTACCGGGGAGCTGTTTTTT
- | TRBJ2-2 | TRBV20-1 | - | CSANSGNTGELFF | TGCAGTGCTAATAGCGGAAACACCGGGGAGCTGTTTTTT
- | TRBJ1-3 | TRBV18 | many | CASSPPAGYSGNTIYF | TGTGCCAGCTCACCACCGGCGGGCTACTCTGGAAACACCATATATTTT
- | TRBJ2-6 | TRBV27 | many | CASSLFRGAHGANVLTF | TGTGCCAGCAGTTTATTTCGGGGGGCGCATGGGGCCAACGTCCTGACTTTC
- | TRBJ2-3 | TRBV12-3/TRBV12-4 | many | CASSLLAGITDTQYF | TGTGCCAGCAGTTTACTAGCCGGAATCACAGATACGCAGTATTTT
TRBD2 | TRBJ2-7 | TRBV9 | many | CASSVQIGRNVYEQYF | TGTGCCAGCAGCGTGCAAATCGGGAGGAATGTTTACGAGCAGTACTTC
- | TRBJ2-5 | TRBV6-5 | few | CASRSTSGQAQYF | TGTGCCAGCAGATCGACTAGTGGCCAGGCCCAGTACTTC
- | TRBJ1-1 | TRBV3-1 | many | CASSQVGETEAFF | TGTGCCAGCAGCCAAGTGGGGGAAACTGAAGCTTTCTTT
TRBD2 | TRBJ2-3 | TRBV6-1 | many | CASSPNLLLAGSTDTQYF | TGTGCCAGCAGTCCAAATCTTCTACTAGCGGGGAGCACAGATACGCAGTATTTT
- | TRBJ1-5 | TRBV19 | few | CASQPGHYYSNQPQHF | TGTGCCAGTCAGCCGGGGCACTATTATAGCAATCAGCCCCAGCATTTT
- | TRBJ2-7 | TRBV9 | many | CASSPLTTGVQYF | TGTGCCAGCAGCCCATTAACGACAGGTGTACAGTACTTC
TRBD2 | TRBJ2-1 | TRBV20-1 | - | CSADGLAWNEQFF | TGCAGTGCCGATGGACTAGCGTGGAATGAGCAGTTCTTC
TRBD2 | TRBJ2-7 | TRBV29-1 | many | CSALTSGSYEQYF | TGCAGCGCCCTGACTAGCGGGAGCTACGAGCAGTACTTC
TRBD2 | TRBJ2-7 | TRBV7-9 | - | CASSPRTSSYEQYF | TGTGCCAGCAGCCCTCGGACTAGCTCCTACGAGCAGTACTTC
- | TRBJ1-5 | TRBV5-6 | many | CASSLVTDSNQPQHF | TGTGCCAGCAGCTTGGTTACGGATAGCAATCAGCCCCAGCATTTT
TRBD1 | TRBJ1-2 | TRBV10-3 | - | CAISEWVTTGDNYGYTF | TGTGCCATCAGTGAGTGGGTTACGACAGGGGACAACTATGGCTACACCTTC
- | TRBJ1-2 | TRBV10-2 | - | CASSESSASYGYTF | TGCGCCAGCAGTGAGTCGAGTGCTTCCTATGGCTACACCTTC